Each of the 7 T cell receptor beta chains below was sequenced from the same sample in a study of T cell responses to AZD1222 COVID-19 vaccine (dated by TCRdb to the early 2020s). The library was produced with the immunoSEQ multiplex PCR assay. TCRdb mirrors the immuneACCESS table, restricted to in-frame sequences. Some clones are absent from its copies; in checked studies, under half trace to an unresolved V gene, and the reason for the others is unknown. Present in this sample are tens of thousands of clones, approximately 85% of which were seen just once. The biggest ten clones account for 9.5% to 13% of the sample. Explained via the paper, the time point label denotes: about 28 days (+/-7) after the second vaccine dose. The sample was peripheral blood, taken 28 days after the second AZD1222 dose. Source of these receptors: an adult who received the AZD1222 COVID-19 vaccine.

This clone is a singleton in its sample. The chain couples TRBV12-5 to TRBJ1-5; weak D call: TRBD1 (5 bases). V dropped 0 bases and J dropped 2 bases, with 17 bases sitting between them. The CDR3 has 18 residues. CDR1 LGHNT and CDR2 FRNRAP come from the germline V gene. The CDR3 reads CASGLVLLGLGGNQPQHF. Written as DNA, the CDR3 is TGTGCTAGTGGTTTGGTACTGCTAGGGTTGGGGGGCAATCAGCCCCAGCATTTT.

V and J are TRBV19 and TRBJ1-5; D is perhaps TRBD1 (5 bases). Germline V gene data show CDR1 as LNHDA and CDR2 as SQIVND (reference sequence). V was cut by 3 bases and J by 3 bases, with 12 bases left in between. The CDR3 totals 15 residues. The CDR3 loop is CASSMRGGVNQPQHF. The CDR3, as DNA: TGTGCCAGTAGTATGCGAGGAGGGGTCAATCAGCCCCAGCATTTT.

The chain uses TRBV25-1 and TRBJ1-6, with D hard to call. Deletions cut 8 bases from V and 10 bases from J, with 15 bases between. The V gene's germline CDR1 is MGHDK and CDR2 SYGVNS. The CDR3 loop spans 13 amino acids. Here the CDR3 reads CASGSYLGSPLHF. CDR3 coding DNA: TGTGCCAGCGGGAGCTACTTGGGGTCACCCCTCCACTTT.

This rearrangement joins TRBV14 to TRBJ2-5; D might be TRBD2 (6 bases). The CDR3 is 17 amino acids. CDR1 is SGHDN and CDR2 is FVKESK in the germline V gene. The germline V and J ends were trimmed by 0 bases and 1 base, with 15 bases remaining between them. The CDR3 reads CASSQDPVGGPQETQYF. DNA of the CDR3: TGTGCCAGCAGCCAAGATCCTGTGGGAGGCCCCCAAGAGACCCAGTACTTC.

The chain carries TRBV11-1 and TRBJ2-2, with TRBD1 identical over 7 bases. V lost 4 bases, J lost 2 bases, and 7 bases stayed unmatched. This CDR3 is 16 amino acids long. Germline CDR1 is SGHAT and CDR2 is FQDESV (reference sequence). The CDR3 loop reads CASSSGQSRNTGELFF. For the CDR3, the DNA is TGTGCCAGCAGCTCGGGACAGAGCAGAAACACCGGGGAGCTGTTTTTT.

This clone was observed a handful of times. Additional DNA sequences in this sample encode the identical CDR3. V gene TRBV9 combines with J gene TRBJ1-5; tentative D call: TRBD1 (5 bases). The CDR3 is 14 amino acids. Deletions cut 0 bases from V and 4 bases from J, with 8 bases between. The V gene's germline CDR1 is SGDLS and CDR2 YYNGEE. In DNA, the CDR3 is TGTGCCAGCAGCGTAGACGGGGCGAATCAGCCCCAGCATTTT. Amino acids: CASSVDGANQPQHF.

CDR3 residues: CASGEQGARPRGGVVAFF. CDR3 DNA sequence: TGTGCCAGCGGAGAGCAGGGGGCAAGACCCCGGGGTGGTGTGGTCGCTTTCTTT. The gene calls are TRBV3-1 (or the pseudogene TRBV3-2) and TRBJ1-1; 8 bases agree with TRBD1. The CDR3 is 18 amino acids. CDR1 and CDR2 from the germline V gene are LGHDT and YNNKEL (reference sequence). After removal of 8 bases from V and 11 bases from J, the junction contained 28 bases not matched to a gene.